This T cell receptor beta chain comes out of a study of T cells in Graves' hyperthyroidism and ophthalmopathy. This clonotype was counted only a few times. From germline, CDR1 is MNHEY and CDR2 SMNVEV (reference sequence). The CDR3 is 13 residues long. V lost 3 bases and J lost 5, with 7 bases in between. TCR beta CDR3 regions were amplified from RNA transcripts. Initially, a first-round RT-PCR of the TCR CDR3 employed the HTBI primer set. TCRdb analysed the multiplex PCR reads with MiXCR anew, one entry per CDR3 protein. This table holds roughly 700,000 distinct CDR3 sequences, about 14% found once. This chain links TRBV27 with TRBJ2-2; D ambiguous. This clonotype was obtained from a woman aged 18 to 35 with Graves' hyperthyroidism. Source material: blood. The CDR3 is CASSFTETGELFF. CDR3 sequence (DNA): TGTGCCAGCAGTTTTACGGAGACCGGGGAGCTGTTTTTT.